This entry lists 8 T cell receptor beta chains sequenced from one sample in a study of T cell clonotyping in hematopoietic cell transplantation. TCRdb's table, derived via immunoSEQ multiplex PCR, lists solely in-frame clones and lacks some. The sample lists 15,000 or so clones, approximately 97% occurring once. The sequenced sample was peripheral blood mononuclear cells, obtained 30 days after allogeneic stem cell transplant. These receptors came from a female patient between 50 and 60 years old who had an allogeneic stem cell transplant from an unrelated donor, so T cells may come from the graft donor. Some clones in this sample may be carry-over from other donors' samples.

The chain carries TRBV2 and TRBJ2-1; 7 nucleotides line up with TRBD2. This CDR3 is 13 amino acids long. V trimming: 6 bases; J trimming: 7 bases; junction bases outside the gene matches: 6. Per germline, CDR1 SNHLY and CDR2 FYNNEI. As DNA, the CDR3 is TGTGCCAGCAGGGGCCTGGGAGGGAATGAGCAGTTCTTC. Translated, it gives CASRGLGGNEQFF.

V and J are TRBV4-1 and TRBJ2-7; 9 positions agree with TRBD1. The CDR3 has 18 amino acids. V shed 3 bases, J shed 1 base, and the junction held 13 bases outside the gene matches. CDR1 and CDR2 (germline): MGHRA, YSYEKL. Here the CDR3 reads CASSHEPGQGRISYEQYF. CDR3 in DNA: TGCGCCAGCAGCCATGAACCGGGACAGGGCAGGATTTCCTACGAGCAGTACTTC.

The chain couples TRBV7-9 to TRBJ2-7; 8 positions match TRBD2. V gave up 5 bases and J gave up 3 bases; unmatched junction bases: 3. The germline CDR1 and CDR2 sequences are SEHNR and FQNEAQ (reference sequence). The CDR3 runs 13 residues. In nucleotides, the CDR3 is TGTGCCAGCAGCCGGAGCGGGGGCTACGAGCAGTACTTC. Translating gives CASSRSGGYEQYF.

J is TRBJ2-1 and V is TRBV6-5, with TRBD1 as a possible D gene (6 bases). Trimming took 8 bases from V and 6 from J, leaving 14 bases between them. The CDR3 consists of 13 residues. CDR1 is MNHEY, CDR2 SVGAGI, per germline. The CDR3 sequence is CASGGPGPNEQFF. CDR3 coding DNA: TGTGCCAGCGGGGGCCCCGGGCCCAATGAGCAGTTCTTC.

This chain connects TRBV19 to TRBJ1-5; 9 positions match TRBD1. V shed 6 bases, J shed 6 bases, and the junction held 12 bases outside the gene matches. The germline CDR1 and CDR2 sequences are LNHDA and SQIVND (reference sequence). This CDR3 comprises 16 residues. The CDR3 spells CASRNQDRGGGQPQHF. CDR3 nucleotides: TGTGCCAGTAGGAACCAGGACAGGGGAGGAGGTCAGCCCCAGCATTTT.

The sample holds one count of this clone. The rearrangement links TRBV2 to TRBJ2-3; D tentatively fits TRBD1 or TRBD2 (5 bases each). Trimming cost V 6 bases and J 2 bases, with 9 bases left between them. CDR1 is SNHLY and CDR2 is FYNNEI in the germline V gene. This CDR3 contains 13 residues. DNA of the CDR3: TGTGCCAGCAGACGGGACCACACAGATACGCAGTATTTT. It translates to CASRRDHTDTQYF.

The rearrangement uses TRBV6-6 and TRBJ2-3, with a tentative D call TRBD1 (6 bases). V lost 5 bases and J 2 bases, leaving 14 bases between the germline ends. Germline V gene sequence: CDR1 MNHNY, CDR2 SVGAGI (reference sequence). The CDR3 spans 15 residues. The CDR3 loop is CASSAQGKITDTQYF. CDR3 sequence (DNA): TGTGCCAGCAGTGCACAGGGCAAAATCACAGATACGCAGTATTTT.

V is TRBV15 and J is TRBJ2-2; D is perhaps TRBD2 (6 bases). V lost 0 bases and J 2 bases, leaving 10 bases between the germline ends. There are 16 residues in the CDR3. Germline V CDR1 and CDR2: LNHNV, YYDKDF (reference sequence). CDR3 nucleotide sequence: TGTGCCACCAGCAGAGAGGGGGGTTCTAACACCGGGGAGCTGTTTTTT. It codes for CATSREGGSNTGELFF. Together with reference TRBV15 and TRBJ2-2, the CDR3 gives the full variable domain: DAMVIQNPRYQVTQFGKPVTLSCSQTLNHNVMYWYQQKSSQAPKLLFHYYDKDFNNEADTPDNFQSRRPNTSFCFLDIRSPGLGDTAMYLCATSREGGSNTGELFFGEGSRLTVL.